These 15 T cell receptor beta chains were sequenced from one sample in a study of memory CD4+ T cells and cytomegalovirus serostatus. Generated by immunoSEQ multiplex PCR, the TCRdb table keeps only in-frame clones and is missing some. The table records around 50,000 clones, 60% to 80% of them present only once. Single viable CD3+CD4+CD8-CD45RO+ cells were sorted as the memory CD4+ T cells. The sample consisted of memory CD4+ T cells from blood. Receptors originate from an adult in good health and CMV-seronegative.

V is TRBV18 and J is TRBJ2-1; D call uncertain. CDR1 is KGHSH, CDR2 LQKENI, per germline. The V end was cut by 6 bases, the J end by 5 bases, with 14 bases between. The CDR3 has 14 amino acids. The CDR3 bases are TGTGCCAGCTCTCCTGTGTTGACTCACAATGAGCAGTTCTTC. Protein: CASSPVLTHNEQFF.

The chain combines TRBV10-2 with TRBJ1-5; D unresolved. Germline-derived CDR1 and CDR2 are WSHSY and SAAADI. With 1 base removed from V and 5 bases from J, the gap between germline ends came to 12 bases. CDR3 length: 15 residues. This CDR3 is CASSEFWQPYQPQHF. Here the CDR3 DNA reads TGCGCCAGCAGTGAGTTCTGGCAGCCGTATCAGCCCCAGCATTTT.

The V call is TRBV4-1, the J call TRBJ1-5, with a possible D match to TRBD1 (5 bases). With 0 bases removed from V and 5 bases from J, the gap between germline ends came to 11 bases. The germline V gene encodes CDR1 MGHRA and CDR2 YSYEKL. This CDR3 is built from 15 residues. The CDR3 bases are TGCGCCAGCAGCCAAGATTCGCAGGGAGATCAGCCCCAGCATTTT. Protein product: CASSQDSQGDQPQHF.

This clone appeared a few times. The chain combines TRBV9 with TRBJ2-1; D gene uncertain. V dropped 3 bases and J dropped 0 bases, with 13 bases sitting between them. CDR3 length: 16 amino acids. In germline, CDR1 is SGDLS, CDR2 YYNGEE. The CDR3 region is CASSGRSSSSYNEQFF. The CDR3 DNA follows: TGTGCCAGCAGCGGACGCTCATCCAGCTCCTACAATGAGCAGTTCTTC.

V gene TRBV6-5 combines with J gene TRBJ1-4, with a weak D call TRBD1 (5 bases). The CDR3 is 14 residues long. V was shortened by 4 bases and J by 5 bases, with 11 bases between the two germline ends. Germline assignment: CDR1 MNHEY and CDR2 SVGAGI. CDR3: CASSFGTGNEKLFF. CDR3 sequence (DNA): TGTGCCAGCAGTTTTGGGACGGGAAATGAAAAACTGTTTTTT.

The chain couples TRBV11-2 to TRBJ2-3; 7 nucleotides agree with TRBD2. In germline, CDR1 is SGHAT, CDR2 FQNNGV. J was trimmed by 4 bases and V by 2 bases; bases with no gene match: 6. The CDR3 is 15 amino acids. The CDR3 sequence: CASSLRLAWSDTQYF. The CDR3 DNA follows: TGTGCCAGCAGCTTACGACTAGCTTGGTCAGATACGCAGTATTTT.

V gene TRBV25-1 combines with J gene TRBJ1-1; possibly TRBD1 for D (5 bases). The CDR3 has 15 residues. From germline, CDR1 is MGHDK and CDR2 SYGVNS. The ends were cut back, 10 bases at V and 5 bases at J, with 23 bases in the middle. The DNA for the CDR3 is TGTGCCACCGAAAGAGCTCGGGGGGAGAGTACTGAAGCTTTCTTT. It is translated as CATERARGESTEAFF.

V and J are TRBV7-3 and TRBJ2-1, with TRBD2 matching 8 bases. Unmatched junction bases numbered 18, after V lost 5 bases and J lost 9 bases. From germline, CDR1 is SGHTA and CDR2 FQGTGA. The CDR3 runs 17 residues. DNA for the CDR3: TGTGCCAGCAGCGCCTCGGGGGGACTAGGGTATCCGAGTGAGCAGTTCTTC. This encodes CASSASGGLGYPSEQFF.

This CDR3 reads CASSEPVRELFF. The CDR3 DNA reads as TGTGCCAGCAGTGAACCAGTGAGGGAGCTGTTTTTT. The chain joins TRBV6-1 to TRBJ2-2, with D unclear. CDR1 and CDR2 from the germline V gene are MNHNS and SASEGT. The CDR3 length is 12 residues. V dropped 2 bases and J dropped 9 bases, with 7 bases sitting between them.

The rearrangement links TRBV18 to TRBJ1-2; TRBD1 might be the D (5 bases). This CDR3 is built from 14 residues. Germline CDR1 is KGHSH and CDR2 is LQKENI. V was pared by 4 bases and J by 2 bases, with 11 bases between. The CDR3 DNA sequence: TGTGCCAGCTCACAAGGGGAAAACAACTATGGCTACACCTTC. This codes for CASSQGENNYGYTF.

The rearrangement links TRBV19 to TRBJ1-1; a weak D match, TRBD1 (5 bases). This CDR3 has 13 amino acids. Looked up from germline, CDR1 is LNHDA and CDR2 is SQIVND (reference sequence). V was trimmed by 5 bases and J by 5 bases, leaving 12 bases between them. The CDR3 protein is CASSVRGVTEAFF. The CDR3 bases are TGTGCCAGTAGTGTTAGAGGGGTTACTGAAGCTTTCTTT.

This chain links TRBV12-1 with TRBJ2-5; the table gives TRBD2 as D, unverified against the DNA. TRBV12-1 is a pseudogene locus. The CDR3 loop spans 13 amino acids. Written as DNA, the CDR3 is TGTGCCAGCGCTCAGCGACACCAAGAGACCCAGTACTTC. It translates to CASAQRHQETQYF.

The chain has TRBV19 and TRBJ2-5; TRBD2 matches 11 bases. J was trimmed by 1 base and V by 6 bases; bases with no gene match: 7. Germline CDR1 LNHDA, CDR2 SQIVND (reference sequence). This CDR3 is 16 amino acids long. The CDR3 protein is CASRRPGTSGQETQYF. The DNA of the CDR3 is TGTGCCAGTAGACGACCCGGGACTAGCGGCCAAGAGACCCAGTACTTC.

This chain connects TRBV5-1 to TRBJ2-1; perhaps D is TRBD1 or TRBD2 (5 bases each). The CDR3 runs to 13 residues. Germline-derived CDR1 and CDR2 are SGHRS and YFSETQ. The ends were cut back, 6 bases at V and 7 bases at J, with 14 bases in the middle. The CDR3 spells CASTPGRVNEQFF. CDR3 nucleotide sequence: TGCGCCAGCACCCCGGGACGAGTGAATGAGCAGTTCTTC.

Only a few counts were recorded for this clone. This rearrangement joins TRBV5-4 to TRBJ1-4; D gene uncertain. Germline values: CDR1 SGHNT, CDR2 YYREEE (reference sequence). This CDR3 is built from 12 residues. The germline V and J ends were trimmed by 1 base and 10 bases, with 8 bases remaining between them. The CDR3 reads CASSLPLGKLFF. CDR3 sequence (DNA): TGTGCCAGCAGCTTGCCCTTGGGAAAACTGTTTTTT.